Following are 3 T cell receptor beta chains from one sample sequenced in a study of cytomegalovirus exposure and HLA in healthy donors. A multiplex PCR was run with 60 Vbeta primers and 13 Jbeta primers. The data were produced by immunoSEQ multiplex PCR, yet TCRdb's version contains in-frame clones alone and is incomplete. The sample consists of about 150,000 clones, around two thirds of them appearing once. Sequencing was performed on PBMCs. Every receptor here comes from a woman aged 18-30 years in good health and CMV-seronegative.

The chain has TRBV4-3 and TRBJ1-2; 10 nucleotides match TRBD1. The germline CDR1 and CDR2 sequences are LGHNA and YSLEER. The CDR3 is 15 amino acids. Trimming at V came to 3 bases and at J to 4 bases, leaving 5 bases not matched to a gene. Written as DNA, the CDR3 is TGCGCCAGCAGCCAGGGGGGGACAGGGGCCTATGGCTACACCTTC. Its protein is CASSQGGTGAYGYTF.

The chain joins TRBV5-4 to TRBJ2-2, with D possibly matching TRBD2 (5 bases). The CDR3 extends over 12 amino acids. Germline values: CDR1 SGHNT, CDR2 YYREEE (reference sequence). CDR3 region: CGGGTDTGELFF. The CDR3 DNA reads as TGTGGTGGAGGAACGGACACCGGGGAGCTGTTTTTT. The entire variable domain, with the rest obtained from reference TRBV5-4 and TRBJ2-2, is as follows: ETGVTQSPTHLIKTRGQQVTLRCSSQSGHNTVSWYQQALGQGPQFIFQYYREEENGRGNFPPRFSGLQFPNYSSELNVNALELDDSALYLCGGGTDTGELFFGEGSRLTVL.

In its sample, this clone was seen a few times. The gene calls are TRBV28 and TRBJ2-1, with 7 nucleotides matching TRBD2. The CDR3 has 15 residues. Germline CDR1 reads MDHEN; CDR2 reads SYDVKM. Trimming at V came to 2 bases and at J to 6 bases, leaving 7 bases not matched to a gene. The CDR3 region is CASSLGAGVTNEQFF. The CDR3 nucleotides read TGTGCCAGCAGTTTAGGGGCGGGAGTTACCAATGAGCAGTTCTTC.